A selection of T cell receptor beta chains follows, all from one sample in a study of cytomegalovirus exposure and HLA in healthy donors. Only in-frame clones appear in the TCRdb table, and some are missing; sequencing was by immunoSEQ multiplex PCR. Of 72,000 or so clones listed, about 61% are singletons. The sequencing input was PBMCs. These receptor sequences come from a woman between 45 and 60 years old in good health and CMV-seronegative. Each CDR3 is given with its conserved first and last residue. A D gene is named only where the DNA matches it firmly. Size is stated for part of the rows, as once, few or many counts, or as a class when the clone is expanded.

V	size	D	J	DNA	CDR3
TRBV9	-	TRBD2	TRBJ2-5	TGTGCCAGCAGCGTCGGACTAGCGGGAGGCGGGCTAGAGACCCAGTACTTC	CASSVGLAGGGLETQYF
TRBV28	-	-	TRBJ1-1	TGTGCCAGCAGTTTATTTCAGAATGAAGCTTTCTTT	CASSLFQNEAFF
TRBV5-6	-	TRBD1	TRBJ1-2	TGTGCCAGCAGTCGGGGGACAGCTAACTATGGCTACACCTTC	CASSRGTANYGYTF
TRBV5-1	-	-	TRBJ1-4	TGCGCCAGCAGCTTGAGGGACAAGAATGAAAAACTGTTTTTT	CASSLRDKNEKLFF
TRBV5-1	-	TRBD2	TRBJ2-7	TGCGCCAGCAGCTTGACTAGCGGGAGCTACGAGCAGTACTTC	CASSLTSGSYEQYF
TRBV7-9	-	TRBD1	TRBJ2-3	TGTGCCAGCAGCCCGAAGGACAGGCCCGTTGATACGCAGTATTTT	CASSPKDRPVDTQYF
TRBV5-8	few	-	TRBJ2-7	TGTGCCAGCAGCCTCACCCCCTGGGGACTCTCCTACGAGCAGTACTTC	CASSLTPWGLSYEQYF
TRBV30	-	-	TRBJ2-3	TGTGCCTGGTCGTTTATTGCGGATACGCAGTATTTT	CAWSFIADTQYF
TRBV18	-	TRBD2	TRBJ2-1	TGTGCCAGCTCACCGACCCTGACTAGCGGGAGTGGGTACAATGAGCAGTTCTTC	CASSPTLTSGSGYNEQFF
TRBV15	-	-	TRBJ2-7	TGTGCCACCAGCAGAGATGGGGTGGAGGGAAGGAACGAGCAGTACTTC	CATSRDGVEGRNEQYF
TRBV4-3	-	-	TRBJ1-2	TGCGCCAGCAGCCAAGACGGTGGGCAAGTTGGCTACACCTTC	CASSQDGGQVGYTF
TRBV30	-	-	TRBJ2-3	TGTGCCTGGAGTGTCGGGCAGGGATCAGATACGCAGTATTTT	CAWSVGQGSDTQYF
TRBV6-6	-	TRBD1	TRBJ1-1	TGTGCCAGCAGTTACTCTGCAGGGGGCATCGGTGAAGCTTTCTTT	CASSYSAGGIGEAFF
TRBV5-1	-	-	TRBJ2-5	TGCGCCAGCAGCTGGGGGGGCTACTCCGGGGAGACCCAGTACTTC	CASSWGGYSGETQYF
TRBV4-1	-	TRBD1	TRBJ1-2	TGCGCCAGCAGCCAACGGATTGGGACAGGGGGCCCCTATGGCTACACCTTC	CASSQRIGTGGPYGYTF
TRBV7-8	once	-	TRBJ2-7	TGTGCCAGCAGCTTAGAAGGGGGAAAGCAGTACTTC	CASSLEGGKQYF
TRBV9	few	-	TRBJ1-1	TGTGCCAGCAGCGTAGCCGGGAACACTGAAGCTTTCTTT	CASSVAGNTEAFF
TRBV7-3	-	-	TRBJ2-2	TGTGCCAGCAGCTTACTAAGTGGAGATGGGACCGGGGAGCTGTTTTTT	CASSLLSGDGTGELFF
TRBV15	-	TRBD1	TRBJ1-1	TGTGCCACCAGCAGAGATCCCGGGACAGGGACCACTGAAGCTTTCTTT	CATSRDPGTGTTEAFF
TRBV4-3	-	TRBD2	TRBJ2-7	TGCGCCAGCAGCCCGACGGGGACTAGCGGGAGCAGCTACGAGCAGTACTTC	CASSPTGTSGSSYEQYF